This T cell receptor (beta chain) derives from a study of cytomegalovirus exposure and HLA in healthy donors. Findings and caveats of the study: Specificity of a few CMV-associated chains for CMV antigens was verified in vitro. HLA alleles were associated with 18,000 or so TCR beta sequences in a later analysis at 0.05 false discovery rate.

Points on this clone: Its antigen is currently unknown. One end of the junction varies from germline; a read error may be responsible.

Nominally healthy donors were sampled, though unrecorded immune exposures were likely. In the PCR, 60 Vbeta and 13 Jbeta primers were used. Repertoires were generated with immunoSEQ multiplex PCR, while TCRdb's copy carries only in-frame clones and drops some. The repertoire holds 95,000 to 150,000 clones, roughly 68% seen once, with approximately 3.9% in the top ten. Germline-derived CDR1 and CDR2 are LGHNA and YNFKEQ. CDR3 length: 16 amino acids. The sequence was obtained from a woman aged 45-59 years in good health and CMV-seropositive. The source material was PBMCs. The chain is built from TRBV4-2 and TRBJ2-3; the match to TRBD2 covers 8 bases. CDR3 DNA: TGTGCCAGCAACCAAGATGCTAGCGGGTCATCCGATACGCAGTATTTT. Amino acid sequence: CASNQDASGSSDTQYF.